The text below deals with one T cell receptor beta chain. Its antigen is still unknown. Base qualities are not recorded, but no much larger clone differs from it by a single base. The same CDR3 can be traced to other DNA sequences in this sample. This sample is part of a study of T cell responses to AZD1222 COVID-19 vaccine (dated by TCRdb to the early 2020s). Notes on the research overall: A total of 233 trial participants underwent TCR sequencing, of whom 200 to 220 received two doses of AZD1222 and some 26 received two doses of the MenACWY control vaccine. Trial participants were enrolled into age subgroups of 18-55, 56-69 and 70-plus years, which contained 148, 28 and 57 TCR-sequenced participants, respectively. What the study reported, not specific to this receptor: In the small 56-69-year group, the increase in depth fell short of significance, most likely because of low power. Participants were mostly white British, with more females than males. The authors suggested clonal diversity may have been underestimated. A significant rise in spike-specific TCR breadth and depth was observed after two AZD1222 doses relative to day 0 and relative to MenACWY recipients. Because no day 14 peak-response samples were available, the repertoires could be characterized only after the peak T cell response. Conclusions about previously exposed vaccinees are limited because only 6 or 7 AZD1222 recipients were SARS-CoV-2 seropositive at baseline. CD4 TCRs associated with the vaccine covered the entire spike protein, and the dominant responses were in regions 160-218 and 743-854. Reportedly, almost half of the unique spike-specific TCRs recognized epitopes lying outside the regions that are mutated in the B.1.351 and B.1.1.7 variants.

The CDR3 regions of human TCRbeta chains were analyzed by immunosequencing. Per the authors' processing: TCRs in the repertoires were matched against a reference library of SARS-CoV-2-specific TCRs that had been generated with the MIRA antigen-specificity platform. Breadth was defined as the fraction of unique TCRs that were SARS-CoV-2-associated. Depth was defined as the fraction of total T cells that were SARS-CoV-2-associated. Using the MIRA data, each spike-specific TCR was assigned both to the spike region to which the TCR was reactive and to a CD4 or CD8 class. Log10-transformed breadth and depth values were compared by one-way ANOVA with Sidak's multiple comparisons tests. Sourced from immuneACCESS, this table was stored by TCRdb with only in-frame sequences that have V and J called. A share of the clones is absent; for the studies checked, an unresolved V gene accounts for under half, and the remainder has no known explanation. V and J calls and clone size are those listed in that table; D and trimming were worked out from the DNA. This sample is represented by roughly 140,000 clones; 90% of them were singletons. 1.5% to 2% of the sample rests with the top ten.

CDR3 length: 15 amino acids, cysteine to phenylalanine. Of the read, only the CDR3 DNA is kept; its 45 bases are in frame from base 1. Per the germline V gene (reference sequence), LGHDT is the CDR1 and YNNKEL is the CDR2. Unmatched junction bases come to 4, with V trimmed by 2 bases and J by 3 bases. Explained via the paper, the time point label denotes: about 28 days (+/-7) after the second vaccine dose. AZD1222 recipients whose second dose came at about 4 weeks and those whose second dose came at about 12 weeks were combined into one group, since spike-specific TCR depth and breadth did not differ between the two schedules. The vaccinee samples were drawn from two UK trials, COV001 and COV002, one of which was a single-blind randomized controlled phase 2/3 trial testing AZD1222 (ChAdOx1 nCoV-19) in healthy adults. For TCRbeta chain sequencing, PBMC samples were collected from trial participants at day 0 and at day 28 after the second dose.

This sequence uses TRBV3-1 (or the pseudogene TRBV3-2) and TRBJ2-3; TRBD2 fits 8 bases in the junction. The TCR originated in an adult who received the AZD1222 COVID-19 vaccine. Sample: peripheral blood, taken 28 days after the second AZD1222 dose. For the CDR3, the sequence is CASSQTSGNTDTQYF. The bases read TGTGCCAGCAGCCAAACTAGCGGAAATACAGATACGCAGTATTTT.